The 16 T cell receptor beta chains reported below all come from one sample, sequenced in a study of regulatory T cells in long-lasting Graves disease. Arm-PCR of CDR3 regions and iRepertoire HTBI primers were the basis on which TCR beta libraries were built. MiXCR, applied by TCRdb to the multiplex PCR reads, yields one record per CDR3 protein. The table records about 300,000 distinct CDR3 sequences, roughly 18% of them present only once. Time point: newly diagnosed GD, antithyroid drugs for less than 3 months. PBMC-extracted RNA yielded the TCR library. The sequencing used peripheral blood mononuclear cells (PBMCs), collected at new diagnosis, from a patient treated with antithyroid drugs. The receptors were sampled from a female donor with Graves disease.

This chain links TRBV5-4 with TRBJ2-1, with 11 positions matching TRBD2. CDR1 SGHNT and CDR2 YYREEE come from the germline V gene (reference sequence). Trimming cost V 4 bases and J 6 bases; bases outside gene matches: 9. CDR3 size: 16 residues. This CDR3 reads CASSPIAGGLFNEQFF. CDR3 nucleotide sequence: TGTGCCAGCAGCCCCATAGCGGGAGGGCTCTTCAATGAGCAGTTCTTC.

Comment on this clonotype: This likely reflects a read error, since a far larger clone is one base away. This chain links TRBV7-2 with TRBJ2-1; D gene unclear. The J call is in doubt because the DNA end fits TRBJ2-7 better. This CDR3 region has 15 residues. The germline V gene encodes CDR1 SGHTA and CDR2 FQGNSA. This chain's CDR3 is CASSLGQSSYNEQYF. In DNA, the CDR3 is TGTGCCAGCAGCTTAGGTCAGAGCTCCTACAATGAGCAGTACTTC.

The genes are TRBV25-1 and TRBJ1-1; D is uncertain. Germline V CDR1 and CDR2: MGHDK, SYGVNS. Trimming took 0 bases from V and 6 from J, leaving 8 bases between them. This CDR3 has 13 residues. CDR3 bases: TGTGCCAGCAGTGAATACATAGGTGCTGAAGCTTTCTTT. It is translated as CASSEYIGAEAFF.

This clonotype was picked up many times. The rearrangement joins TRBV28 to TRBJ1-4; 7 nucleotides agree with TRBD1. After removal of 6 bases from V and 8 bases from J, the junction contained 12 bases not matched to a gene. Germline lookup yields CDR1 MDHEN and CDR2 SYDVKM. The CDR3 extends over 15 amino acids. CDR3 nucleotides: TGTGCCAGCAGGGGACAGCCCAATGAAGGCGAAAAACTGTTTTTT. Translated: CASRGQPNEGEKLFF.

The J gene is TRBJ1-6, the V gene TRBV5-5; the D is unclear. This CDR3 is 13 amino acids long. Germline-derived CDR1 and CDR2 are SGHKS and YYEKEE (reference sequence). V was cut by 0 bases and J by 7 bases, with 5 bases left in between. The CDR3: CASSLGPNSPLHF. Written as DNA, the CDR3 is TGTGCCAGCAGCTTGGGACCGAATTCACCCCTCCACTTT. Looking up the rest from reference TRBV5-5 and TRBJ1-6 gives the full variable domain: DAGVTQSPTHLIKTRGQQVTLRCSPISGHKSVSWYQQVLGQGPQFIFQYYEKEERGRGNFPDRFSARQFPNYSSELNVNALLLGDSALYLCASSLGPNSPLHFGNGTRLTVT.

This clonotype has ten or more counts. This rearrangement joins TRBV7-9 to TRBJ1-1; 8 positions agree with TRBD1. The CDR3 runs to 12 residues. Germline CDR1 reads SEHNR; CDR2 reads FQNEAQ (reference sequence). The V gene end was trimmed by 9 bases and the J gene end by 4 bases; junction bases not matched to a gene: 4. CDR3 in DNA: TGTGCCAGTACGGACAGGGCCACTGAAGCTTTCTTT. This gives the protein CASTDRATEAFF.

Many counts were recorded for this clonotype. V gene TRBV12-3 or TRBV12-4 combines with J gene TRBJ1-6; possibly TRBD1 for D (5 bases). This CDR3 is built from 16 residues. Trimming stripped 0 bases from V and 5 bases from J, with 11 bases between. The CDR3 loop is CASSLALGDHNSPLHF. The CDR3 DNA follows: TGTGCCAGCAGTTTAGCGCTAGGGGATCATAATTCACCCCTCCACTTT.

The rearrangement uses TRBV10-1 and TRBJ2-3, with D perhaps TRBD1 (5 bases). CDR1 is WNHNN, CDR2 SYGVQD, per germline (reference sequence). V lost 0 bases, J lost 5 bases, and 9 bases lay in between. CDR3 size: 14 residues. This chain's CDR3 is CASSESGPKDTQYF. DNA for the CDR3: TGCGCCAGCAGTGAGTCGGGGCCGAAAGATACGCAGTATTTT.

Comments on this clonotype: Possible read error: a much larger clone is one base away. This sequence joins TRBV5-1 and TRBJ2-1, with TRBD2 matching 7 bases. Germline V gene lookup returns CDR1 SGHRS and CDR2 YFSETQ. The CDR3 runs to 16 residues. Trimming cost V 0 bases and J 10 bases; bases outside gene matches: 13. CDR3 sequence (DNA): TGCGCCAGCAGCTTGGCCAGGGCTAGCGGTTCCTACGAGCAGTTCTTC. It specifies CASSLARASGSYEQFF.

This clonotype was counted ten times or more. The J gene is TRBJ2-3, the V gene TRBV7-8; 11 bases map to TRBD2. Germline CDR1 is SGHVS and CDR2 is FQNEAQ. The junction had 4 bases not matched to a gene; V was cut back by 1 base and J by 4 bases. The CDR3 length is 16 residues. The CDR3 sequence: CASSLVVAGGPDTQYF. DNA for the CDR3: TGTGCCAGCAGCTTAGTCGTAGCGGGAGGGCCAGATACGCAGTATTTT.

This clonotype was seen more than once but under ten times. The CDR3 bases are TGTGCCAGTAGGCGCGGGGGGAGCAATCAGCCCCAGCATTTT. It specifies CASRRGGSNQPQHF. J is TRBJ1-5 and V is TRBV19; a weak D match, TRBD1 (5 bases). The CDR3 runs 14 residues. The ends were cut back, 6 bases at V and 1 base at J, with 10 bases in the middle. Germline V gene lookup returns CDR1 LNHDA and CDR2 SQIVND (reference sequence). The whole variable domain, remainder taken from reference TRBV19 and TRBJ1-5, is DGGITQSPKYLFRKEGQNVTLSCEQNLNHDAMYWYRQDPGQGLRLIYYSQIVNDFQKGDIAEGYSVSREKKESFPLTVTSAQKNPTAFYLCASRRGGSNQPQHFGDGTRLSIL.

A note on this clonotype: With only one base between it and a far larger clone, this is likely a read error. V and J are TRBV12-3 or TRBV12-4 and TRBJ2-3; 10 bases align to TRBD2. The better agreement between TRBJ2-5 and the DNA end casts doubt on the J call. This CDR3 has 15 residues. The CDR3 reads CASSFGLAGEEAQYF. CDR3 sequence (DNA): TGTGCCAGCAGTTTCGGGCTAGCGGGAGAAGAGGCCCAGTACTTC.

This chain links TRBV19 with TRBJ1-1, with D possibly being TRBD1 (6 bases). CDR1 and CDR2 from the germline V gene are LNHDA and SQIVND (reference sequence). The CDR3 length is 17 residues. Trimming cost V 2 bases and J 4 bases, with 20 bases left between them. In DNA, the CDR3 is TGTGCCAGTAGTATATTACCCGGGGCCCTCAGGGGCACTGAAGCTTTCTTT. It is translated as CASSILPGALRGTEAFF.

The chain is built from TRBV9 and TRBJ2-1; D tentatively reads TRBD1 or TRBD2 (5 bases each). The CDR3 totals 13 residues. CDR1 SGDLS and CDR2 YYNGEE come from the germline V gene. With 0 bases removed from V and 6 bases from J, the gap between germline ends came to 7 bases. For the CDR3, the DNA is TGTGCCAGCAGCGTAGACGGGACCAATGAGCAGTTCTTC. Translated: CASSVDGTNEQFF.

This clonotype was seen at least ten times. The chain links TRBV6-1 to TRBJ2-7; the D is unclear. Trimming left V 6 bases short and J 2 bases short, with 14 bases between. The CDR3 totals 14 residues. CDR1 is MNHNS, CDR2 SASEGT, per germline. DNA of the CDR3: TGTGCCAGCAGCAAGAACCCACCTCCCTACGAGCAGTACTTC. This encodes CASSKNPPPYEQYF.

This clonotype showed up many times. The CDR3 here is CASRHLGTISYEQYF. The CDR3 DNA is TGTGCCAGCAGACATCTCGGGACGATCTCCTACGAGCAGTACTTC. The chain combines TRBV6-1 with TRBJ2-7, with D perhaps being TRBD1 or TRBD2 (5 bases each). The ends were cut back, 6 bases at V and 0 bases at J, with 15 bases in the middle. The CDR3 runs 15 residues. Germline V gene lookup returns CDR1 MNHNS and CDR2 SASEGT.